Listed below are T cell receptor beta chains from one sample, sequenced in a study of shared clonotypes between healthy human individuals. Only in-frame clones appear in the TCRdb table, and some are missing; sequencing was by immunoSEQ multiplex PCR. The sample shows about 490,000 clones, 76% of them seen only once. The sequencing input was PBMCs. The receptors were sampled from a woman aged 40 to 50 in good health. Some clones in this sample may be carry-over from other donors' samples. CDR3s leave out the opening cysteine and the closing phenylalanine or tryptophan.

j_call v_call cdr3_aa
TRBJ2-1 TRBV4-2 ASSLKHGGLSSEQF
TRBJ2-5 TRBV5-1 ASSPRGDRETQY
TRBJ2-1 TRBV10-2 ASSSRDDPV
TRBJ2-2 TRBV28 ALRGASNTGELF
TRBJ2-7 TRBV18 ASSFRVGEQY
TRBJ1-2 TRBV4-1 ASSQGADGYT
TRBJ2-5 TRBV5-4 ASSLAIETQY
TRBJ2-5 TRBV11-2 ASSLDFTRQETQY
TRBJ1-3 TRBV9 ASSGQSSGNTIY
TRBJ2-7 TRBV11-2 ASSVDRVYEQY
TRBJ1-1 TRBV5-4 ASSFGRDSEAF
TRBJ2-7 TRBV30 AWSALRTSSISYEQY
TRBJ2-1 TRBV7-8 ASSLAGSSGANEQF
TRBJ2-1 TRBV7-9 ASSLASTGAGIRYNEQF
TRBJ2-3 TRBV15 ASNRGGGTDTQY
TRBJ2-5 TRBV7-2 ASSVSGTTETQY
TRBJ2-2 TRBV11-3 AKVPVHTGELF
TRBJ1-2 TRBV28 ASSFEGAWGYT
TRBJ1-4 TRBV28 ASSSFRAGVNEKLF
TRBJ2-7 TRBV4-2 ASSRDRDLGSYEQY
TRBJ2-1 TRBV11-2 ASSLVPAGASNEQF
TRBJ1-2 TRBV4-1 ASSQARDSNYGYT
TRBJ2-7 TRBV28 ASTAGDPYEQY
TRBJ2-2 TRBV5-4 ASSSRSGGHTGELF
TRBJ2-6 TRBV28 ASSYQDSGTAGANVLT
TRBJ1-1 TRBV28 ASSFLWSTEAF
TRBJ2-7 TRBV5-1 ASSLTSGVLYEQY
TRBJ1-1 TRBV28 ASSPTDRMNTEAF
TRBJ2-1 TRBV6-1 ASGRPLLSYNEQF
TRBJ1-1 TRBV6-5 ASSYSGQSRTEAF
TRBJ1-1 TRBV27 ASSRGQGALRTEAF
TRBJ1-4 TRBV29-1 SVGAGYEKLF
TRBJ1-2 TRBV7-2 ASSYRWGHYGYT
TRBJ2-3 TRBV6-1 ASSREVGTDTQY
TRBJ2-7 TRBV7-8 ASGPARIGQY
TRBJ2-1 TRBV18 ASSASGRSSYNEQF
TRBJ1-5 TRBV30 AWRQDRDQPQH
TRBJ2-1 TRBV4-1 ASSRRLGGSSYNEQF
TRBJ2-3 TRBV7-6 ASSVHRGEMPDTQY
TRBJ2-1 TRBV28 ASSPGRAVYNEQF
TRBJ1-1 TRBV7-9 ASSLQGSATEAF
TRBJ2-7 TRBV27 ASSLSVSSYEQY
TRBJ1-3 TRBV19 ASSTGSGNTIY
TRBJ2-7 TRBV5-6 ASSSSGTGAFPGYEQY
TRBJ1-5 TRBV4-3 ASSQGGTGGGQPQH
TRBJ2-3 TRBV4-2 ASSQPGHGGTDTQY
TRBJ1-2 TRBV28 ASSPLPRTGGGRNYGYT
TRBJ2-5 TRBV7-3 ASSAQAGGETQY
TRBJ2-3 TRBV4-1 ASSQVGDTQY
TRBJ1-5 TRBV5-1 ASSLGTDSNQPQH
TRBJ2-7 TRBV2 ASSDGQEGEQY
. TRBV27 ASSLRTRDRGVTYEQY
TRBJ2-1 TRBV6-6 ASSFPSDNEQF
TRBJ2-5 TRBV7-7 ASSLGLADETQY